Here is one TCR beta chain with its context. The antigen is not known. Germline loops: CDR1 ENHRY, CDR2 SYGVKD. The J segment lost 2 bases and the V segment lost 7 bases, leaving 5 bases of the junction unmatched. This CDR3 has 14 residues. The data derive from a study of T cells after yellow fever vaccination. Overall study results and limits: After the booster, roughly 96% of CD4 and about 90% of CD8 primary-response clones were re-detected. Although most clonotypes did not, a small share appeared in both CD4 and CD8 compartments. Researchers cautioned that FACS-sorted repertoires could harbor abundant clonotypes contaminating from the bulk population.

Each CDR3 protein is one row after TCRdb ran MiXCR on the 5' RACE reads. The sample gives 250,000 to 400,000 distinct CDR3 sequences, 4% to 5.5% of which show up once; approximately 19% is in the top ten. This TCR derives from a man aged 18 to 29 who received the YFV17D yellow fever vaccine. The specimen was PBMCs, collected 15 days after the yellow fever booster vaccination. The chain carries TRBV10-3 and TRBJ2-3, with TRBD2 matching 8 bases. CDR3 in amino acids: CAINQRGNTDTQYF. The CDR3 region has the DNA TGTGCCATCAACCAGCGGGGGAACACAGATACGCAGTATTTT.